The TCR beta chain under discussion was sequenced for a study of CD4+ T cells in melanoma (dated by TCRdb to 2022 to 2024). Context from the whole study: The study investigated neoantigen-specific CD4+ T cells in human melanoma.

V gives up 2 bases and J gives up 6 bases, and the segment between their germline ends measures 15 bases. The germline V gene encodes CDR1 SGHTS and CDR2 YDEGEE. The CDR3 holds 15 amino acids from the cysteine to the phenylalanine. The DNA shown is the 45-base CDR3, in frame from base 1. Comment on this clone: Its recognized antigen is unknown. Base qualities are not provided; no much larger clone lies one nucleotide away.

Points the paper makes about the study in general: Neoantigen-specific CD4+ T cells in melanoma were reported to show diverse differentiation states. The report described a correlation between neoantigen-specific CD4+ T cells and the function of CD8+ T cells, macrophages and B cells.

Libraries were constructed by the immunoSEQ multiplex PCR assay. TCRdb limited this immuneACCESS table to in-frame rearrangements with V and J called. A share of clones is missing; checked studies link under half to unresolved V genes, and the rest is unexplained. The sample table lists over 9,000 clones, approximately 66% of them with a count of one. The ten largest clones represent around 8.9% of the sample. Patients with melanoma were used as donors. This chain joins TRBV5-8 to TRBJ1-5; TRBD1 is perhaps the D gene, given 6 matching bases. The TCR originated in a human donor with melanoma. Material: cells from a culture (not recorded whether cultured in vitro). CDR3 reads: CASSFPGQISQPQHF. The base sequence is TGTGCCAGCAGCTTCCCCGGACAGATATCTCAGCCCCAGCATTTT. Here the CDR3 is joined to the reference TRBV5-8 and TRBJ1-5 genes, and the full variable domain is: EAGVTQSPTHLIKTRGQQATLRCSPISGHTSVYWYQQALGLGLQFLLWYDEGEERNRGNFPPRFSGRQFPNYSSELNVNALELEDSALYLCASSFPGQISQPQHFGDGTRLSIL.